This T cell receptor beta chain was identified during a study of blood T cell repertoires in COVID-19. Per the original methods: Amplified reference gene primers provided the basis for estimating nucleated cell counts. Sequencing was performed with immunoSEQ multiplex PCR; in TCRdb, only in-frame clones are kept and a portion is missing. Clone size and the V and J calls come from that table; the DNA yielded D and trimming. The table records about 300,000 clones, around nine tenths of them present only once. The ends lost 4 bases at V and 2 bases at J; junction bases unmatched: 6. The CDR3 is made up of 15 amino acids. Germline V gene sequence: CDR1 SGDLS, CDR2 YYNGEE.

The V and J genes are TRBV9 and TRBJ1-3; TRBD1 matches at 7 bases. Sequenced material: PBMCs or T cells enriched from blood (not recorded which). This TCR was recovered from a woman aged 40 to 50 who had recovered from COVID-19. The CDR3 nucleotides are TGTGCCAGCAGCCCTAGACAGGGAACTGGAAACACCATATATTTT. Translation: CASSPRQGTGNTIYF.